Each of the 18 T cell receptor beta chains below was sequenced from the same sample in a study of T-cell memory formation after mild COVID-19. MiXCR, run by TCRdb on the 5' RACE reads, gives a single entry per CDR3 protein. The sample lists about 560,000 distinct CDR3 sequences; approximately 21% were seen once. Sample: PBMCs or a T cell subset sorted from them (not recorded which). Receptor source: an adult woman who had mild COVID-19 (a few samples of this study predate the infection). Cell type and time point are not known.

This clonotype was seen only a few times. The chain joins TRBV14 to TRBJ1-2, with D maybe TRBD1 (5 bases). The CDR3 runs 15 residues. Trimming cost V 1 base and J 3 bases, with 12 bases left between them. Germline V gives CDR1 SGHDN, CDR2 FVKESK. Here the CDR3 DNA reads TGTGCCAGCAGCCAAGGCCCTGGGACCGACTATGGCTACACCTTC. Its translation: CASSQGPGTDYGYTF.

V gene TRBV20-1 combines with J gene TRBJ1-2; D is possibly TRBD1 (5 bases). V was pared by 3 bases and J by 4 bases, with 9 bases between. This CDR3 is built from 12 residues. In germline, CDR1 is DFQATT, CDR2 SNEGSKA (reference sequence). In DNA form, the CDR3 reads TGCAGTGCTAGTTCAGGGACCTATGGCTACACCTTC. Its protein product is CSASSGTYGYTF.

This sequence joins TRBV18 and TRBJ2-1; 10 bases are shared with TRBD2. Germline V gives CDR1 KGHSH, CDR2 LQKENI. V shed 2 bases, J shed 7 bases, and the junction held 8 bases outside the gene matches. This CDR3 has 16 residues. CDR3 in DNA: TGTGCCAGCTCACCAGATCGGCAAGCGGGGGGGAATGAGCAGTTCTTC. The encoded protein is CASSPDRQAGGNEQFF.

This chain connects TRBV19 to TRBJ2-1; D not resolved. The CDR3 totals 14 residues. The V gene lost 1 base and the J gene lost 10 bases, with 14 bases spanning the gap. Germline loops: CDR1 LNHDA, CDR2 SQIVND (reference sequence). CDR3 loop: CASSIGAAPQEQFF. As DNA, the CDR3 is TGTGCCAGTAGTATAGGGGCTGCACCCCAGGAGCAGTTCTTC.

This clonotype has just a few counts. The V gene is TRBV5-1, the J gene TRBJ2-6; TRBD1 matches at 9 bases. CDR1 SGHRS and CDR2 YFSETQ come from the germline V gene. V lost 4 bases, J lost 0 bases, and 11 bases stayed unmatched. This CDR3 is 19 amino acids long. CDR3 residues: CASSLPRTGAISGANVLTF. Written as DNA, the CDR3 is TGCGCCAGCAGCCTCCCGCGGACAGGGGCCATCTCTGGGGCCAACGTCCTGACTTTC.

The chain combines TRBV20-1 with TRBJ2-3; 8 nucleotides agree with TRBD2. The germline CDR1 and CDR2 sequences are DFQATT and SNEGSKA (reference sequence). J gave up 4 bases and V 5 bases, and 11 bases lay outside the gene matches. The CDR3 has 15 amino acids. The chain's CDR3 is CSASSGSASADTQYF. The DNA for the CDR3 is TGCAGTGCTTCGAGCGGGAGCGCCTCTGCAGATACGCAGTATTTT.

The chain uses TRBV24-1 and TRBJ2-7; TRBD1 matches 9 bases. The length of the CDR3 is 18 residues. The germline gives CDR1 KGHDR, CDR2 SFDVKD. The V and J ends lost 5 bases and 1 base, in that order; junction bases with no gene match: 14. As DNA, the CDR3 is TGTGCCACCAGTGTAGGGACAGGGAAAGATACACTTTCCTACGAGCAGTACTTC. Protein: CATSVGTGKDTLSYEQYF.

The table lists this clonotype with many counts. V is TRBV7-9 and J is TRBJ1-1, with D hard to call. There are 12 residues in the CDR3. Trimming took off 1 base at V and 4 bases at J, with 4 bases between the two ends. The germline V gene encodes CDR1 SEHNR and CDR2 FQNEAQ (reference sequence). For the CDR3, the DNA is TGTGCCAGCAGCTTAGGTGCCACTGAAGCTTTCTTT. It translates to CASSLGATEAFF.

The chain joins TRBV28 to TRBJ2-7, with TRBD1 identical over 8 bases. The CDR3 totals 13 residues. V gave up 10 bases and J gave up 3 bases; unmatched junction bases: 8. In germline, CDR1 is MDHEN, CDR2 SYDVKM. Here the CDR3 reads CATRTGSIYEQYF. The CDR3, as DNA: TGTGCCACCCGGACAGGGAGCATCTACGAGCAGTACTTC.

The chain has TRBV12-3 or TRBV12-4 and TRBJ2-7; the D is unclear. The CDR3 spans 16 residues. V lost 6 bases and J lost 0, with 18 bases in between. The CDR3 spells CASSHSGYPDSYEQYF. CDR3 bases: TGTGCCAGCAGCCACTCCGGTTACCCGGACTCCTACGAGCAGTACTTC.

This clonotype was counted between two and nine times. The rearrangement uses TRBV7-9 and TRBJ2-7; 8 bases are shared with TRBD1. This CDR3 spans 14 amino acids. Trimming at V came to 6 bases and at J to 4 bases, leaving 8 bases not matched to a gene. Germline CDR1 reads SEHNR; CDR2 reads FQNEAQ (reference sequence). CDR3 sequence (DNA): TGTGCCAGCAGTCTGACAGGGGCAGTTTACGAGCAGTACTTC. It codes for CASSLTGAVYEQYF.

The chain has TRBV25-1 and TRBJ2-7; tentative D call: TRBD1 (6 bases). The CDR3 covers 16 residues. V shed 2 bases and J shed 1 base, with 15 bases lying between them. Germline V CDR1 and CDR2: MGHDK, SYGVNS. The CDR3 DNA reads as TGTGCCAGCAGTGAAAATCGGGACACAACTTCCTACGAGCAGTACTTC. As protein: CASSENRDTTSYEQYF.

Written as DNA, the CDR3 is TGTGCCAGCAGCCACAGGGGTGGGAACGAGCAGTACTTC. It is translated as CASSHRGGNEQYF. This sequence joins TRBV4-2 and TRBJ2-7; TRBD1 might be the D (6 bases). CDR1 and CDR2 from the germline V gene are LGHNA and YNFKEQ. V was clipped by 3 bases and J by 5 bases, with 11 bases between them. The CDR3 has 13 amino acids.

This chain joins TRBV20-1 and TRBJ1-1; D perhaps matches TRBD1 (6 bases). The germline V and J ends were trimmed by 3 bases and 1 base, with 18 bases remaining between them. Germline V gives CDR1 DFQATT, CDR2 SNEGSKA (reference sequence). The CDR3 covers 16 residues. The CDR3: CSARGFMAGANTEAFF. CDR3 sequence (DNA): TGCAGTGCTAGGGGTTTTATGGCAGGGGCGAACACTGAAGCTTTCTTT.

This clonotype was seen a few times. The V gene is TRBV12-3 or TRBV12-4, the J gene TRBJ2-1; D may be TRBD1 or TRBD2 (5 bases each). V was shortened by 3 bases and J by 11 bases, with 11 bases between the two germline ends. The length of the CDR3 is 12 residues. The CDR3 sequence is CASSFGGVKQFF. The CDR3, as DNA: TGTGCCAGCAGTTTTGGGGGAGTTAAGCAGTTCTTC.

This chain uses TRBV30 with TRBJ2-6; TRBD2 aligns across 8 bases. This CDR3 is 15 amino acids long. Trimming took 4 bases from V and 0 from J; bases not matched to a gene: 2. The germline V gene encodes CDR1 GTSNPN and CDR2 SVGIG (reference sequence). CDR3 loop: CAWTGGGSGANVLTF. DNA of the CDR3: TGTGCCTGGACCGGGGGGGGCTCTGGGGCCAACGTCCTGACTTTC.

The table lists this clonotype with a few counts. This chain connects TRBV27 to TRBJ2-6; 8 bases fit TRBD1. CDR3 length equals 18 residues. The V segment lost 1 base and the J segment 0 bases; nucleotides outside the gene matches: 5. Per germline, CDR1 MNHEY and CDR2 SMNVEV (reference sequence). DNA for the CDR3: TGTGCCAGCAGTTTATTTCAGGGGGCAAGCTCTGGGGCCAACGTCCTGACTTTC. Amino acid sequence: CASSLFQGASSGANVLTF. Combining the CDR3 with reference TRBV27 and TRBJ2-6 gives the whole variable domain EAQVTQNPRYLITVTGKKLTVTCSQNMNHEYMSWYRQDPGLGLRQIYYSMNVEVTDKGDVPEGYKVSRKEKRNFPLILESPSPNQTSLYFCASSLFQGASSGANVLTFGAGSRLTVL.

This chain uses TRBV2 with TRBJ2-7; a weak D match, TRBD1 (5 bases). Germline V gene lookup returns CDR1 SNHLY and CDR2 FYNNEI. The length of the CDR3 is 12 residues. CDR3 coding DNA: TGTGCGACAGCATTCGAGAGCTACGAGCAGTACTTC. Translated: CATAFESYEQYF.